The source of this T cell receptor (beta chain) is a study of blood T cell repertoires in COVID-19. The participants were between about 18 and 90 years old and came from some 23 US areas. Allocation to cohorts depended on clinical history reported by the participants. Two negative PCRs, clearance, or symptom resolution characterized the recovered Cohort 3 donors. The CDR3 length is 17 residues. J gave up 1 base and V 5 bases, and 6 bases lay outside the gene matches. Germline V gene sequence: CDR1 SEHNR, CDR2 FQNEAQ (reference sequence). The authors' processing: Estimates of nucleated cell counts were drawn from the amplification of reference gene primers. TCRdb keeps only in-frame clones here, not all; method: immunoSEQ multiplex PCR. The V and J calls and clone size are taken from that table; D and trimming were inferred from the DNA. The profile shows 150,000 to 190,000 clones, roughly 80% of them singletons.

The sequenced sample was PBMCs or T cells enriched from blood (not recorded which). The genes are TRBV7-9 and TRBJ2-1; 12 bases align to TRBD2. This receptor was obtained from a man aged 50 to 59 who had recovered from COVID-19. CDR3 amino acids: CASSPNGLAGSYNEQFF. DNA of the CDR3: TGTGCCAGCAGCCCTAACGGACTAGCGGGGTCCTACAATGAGCAGTTCTTC.